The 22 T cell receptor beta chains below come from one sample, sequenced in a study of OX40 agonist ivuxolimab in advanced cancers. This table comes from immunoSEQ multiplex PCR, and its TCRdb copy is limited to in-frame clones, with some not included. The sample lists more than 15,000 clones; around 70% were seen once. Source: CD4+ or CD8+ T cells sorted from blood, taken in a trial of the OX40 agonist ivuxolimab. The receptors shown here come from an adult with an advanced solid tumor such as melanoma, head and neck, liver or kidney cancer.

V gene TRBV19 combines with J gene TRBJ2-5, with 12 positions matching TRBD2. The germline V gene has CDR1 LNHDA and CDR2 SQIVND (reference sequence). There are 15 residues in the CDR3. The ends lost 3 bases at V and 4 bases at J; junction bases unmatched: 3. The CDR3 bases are TGTGCCAGTAGTATCCTAGCGGGAGGGCGAGAGACCCAGTACTTC. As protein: CASSILAGGRETQYF.

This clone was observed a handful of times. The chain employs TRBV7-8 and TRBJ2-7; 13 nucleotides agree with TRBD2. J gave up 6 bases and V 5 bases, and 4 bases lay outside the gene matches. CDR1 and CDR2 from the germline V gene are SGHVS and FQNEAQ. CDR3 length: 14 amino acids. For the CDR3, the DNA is TGTGCCAGCAGCATACTAGCGGGAGGGCGCGAGCAGTACTTC. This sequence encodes CASSILAGGREQYF.

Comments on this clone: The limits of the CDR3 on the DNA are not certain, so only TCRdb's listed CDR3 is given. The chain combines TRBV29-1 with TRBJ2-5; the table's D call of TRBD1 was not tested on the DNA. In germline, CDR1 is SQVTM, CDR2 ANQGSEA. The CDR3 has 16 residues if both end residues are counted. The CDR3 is CSVEDEAGGFLETQYF.

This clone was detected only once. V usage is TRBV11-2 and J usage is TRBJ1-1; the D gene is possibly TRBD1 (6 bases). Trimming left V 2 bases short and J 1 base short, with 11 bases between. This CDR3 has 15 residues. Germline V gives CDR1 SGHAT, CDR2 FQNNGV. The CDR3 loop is CASSLSGGANTEAFF. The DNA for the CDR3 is TGTGCCAGCAGCTTATCTGGGGGGGCGAACACTGAAGCTTTCTTT.

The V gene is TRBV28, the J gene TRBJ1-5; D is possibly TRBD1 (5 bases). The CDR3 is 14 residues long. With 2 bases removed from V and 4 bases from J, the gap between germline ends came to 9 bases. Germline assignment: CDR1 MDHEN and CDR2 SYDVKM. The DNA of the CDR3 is TGTGCCAGCAGTTTACGGGGGGTGAATCAGCCCCAGCATTTT. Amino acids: CASSLRGVNQPQHF.

The CDR3 reads CASSRTGANVLTF. As DNA, the CDR3 is TGTGCCAGCAGTCGAACGGGGGCCAACGTCCTGACTTTC. The chain employs TRBV6-5 and TRBJ2-6; D call uncertain. The CDR3 sequence is 13 residues long. Germline loops: CDR1 MNHEY, CDR2 SVGAGI. V gave up 5 bases and J gave up 4 bases, with 6 bases separating them.

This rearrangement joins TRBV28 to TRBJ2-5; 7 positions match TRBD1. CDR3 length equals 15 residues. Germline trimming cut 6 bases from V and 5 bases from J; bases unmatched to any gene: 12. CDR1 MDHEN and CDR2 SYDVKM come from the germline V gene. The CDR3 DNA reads TGTGCCAGCAGGAAATGGGACAGCCAGGGGGAGACCCAGTACTTC. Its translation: CASRKWDSQGETQYF. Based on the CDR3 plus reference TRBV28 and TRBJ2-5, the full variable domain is DVKVTQSSRYLVKRTGEKVFLECVQDMDHENMFWYRQDPGLGLRLIYFSYDVKMKEKGDIPEGYSVSREKKERFSLILESASTNQTSMYLCASRKWDSQGETQYFGPGTRLLVL.

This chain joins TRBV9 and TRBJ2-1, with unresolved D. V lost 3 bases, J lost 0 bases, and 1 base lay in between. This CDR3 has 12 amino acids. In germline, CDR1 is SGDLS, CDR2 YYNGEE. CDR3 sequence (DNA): TGTGCCAGCAGCGACTCCTACAATGAGCAGTTCTTC. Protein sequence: CASSDSYNEQFF.

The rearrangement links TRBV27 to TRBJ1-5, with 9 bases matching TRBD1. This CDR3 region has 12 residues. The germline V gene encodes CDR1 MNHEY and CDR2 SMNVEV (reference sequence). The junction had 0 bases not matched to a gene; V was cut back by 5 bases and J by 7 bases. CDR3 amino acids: CASSTGGQPQHF. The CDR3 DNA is TGTGCCAGCAGTACAGGGGGCCAGCCCCAGCATTTT.

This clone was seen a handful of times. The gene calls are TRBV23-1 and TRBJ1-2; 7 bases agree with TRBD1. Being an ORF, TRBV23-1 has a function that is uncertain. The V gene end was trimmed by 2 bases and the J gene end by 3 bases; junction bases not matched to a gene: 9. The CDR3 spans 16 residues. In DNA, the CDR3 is TGCGCCAGCAGTCAAAAGGGAGTCAGGGGGGACTATGGCTACACCTTC. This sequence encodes CASSQKGVRGDYGYTF.

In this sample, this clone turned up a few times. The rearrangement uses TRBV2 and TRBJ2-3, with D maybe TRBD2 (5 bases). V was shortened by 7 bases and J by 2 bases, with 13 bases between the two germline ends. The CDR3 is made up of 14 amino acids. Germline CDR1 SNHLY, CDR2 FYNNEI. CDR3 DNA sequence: TGTGCCAGCAAAGACTATGCATCCACAGATACGCAGTATTTT. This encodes CASKDYASTDTQYF.

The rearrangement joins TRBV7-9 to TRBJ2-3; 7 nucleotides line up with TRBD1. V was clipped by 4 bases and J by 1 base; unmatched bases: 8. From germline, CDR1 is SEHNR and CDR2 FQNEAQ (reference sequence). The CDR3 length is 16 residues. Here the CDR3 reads CASSSPTGWGTDTQYF. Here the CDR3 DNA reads TGTGCCAGCAGCTCTCCGACAGGGTGGGGCACAGATACGCAGTATTTT.

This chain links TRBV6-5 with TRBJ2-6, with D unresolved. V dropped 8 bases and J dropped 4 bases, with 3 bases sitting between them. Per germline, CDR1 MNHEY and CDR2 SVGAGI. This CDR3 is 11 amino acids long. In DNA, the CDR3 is TGTGCCAGCTCCGGGGCCAACGTCCTGACTTTC. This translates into CASSGANVLTF.

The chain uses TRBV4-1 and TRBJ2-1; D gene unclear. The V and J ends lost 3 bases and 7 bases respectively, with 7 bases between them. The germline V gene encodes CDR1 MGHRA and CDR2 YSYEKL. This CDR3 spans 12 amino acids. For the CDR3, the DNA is TGCGCCAGCAGCCAGGAAGGAAATGAGCAGTTCTTC. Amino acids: CASSQEGNEQFF.

The CDR3 nucleotides read TGTGCCAGCAGTCGGTCCCTTCTCATGAACACTGAAGCTTTCTTT. It specifies CASSRSLLMNTEAFF. The rearrangement links TRBV6-1 to TRBJ1-1, with D hard to call. CDR1 MNHNS and CDR2 SASEGT come from the germline V gene. This CDR3 region has 15 residues. With 5 bases removed from V and 0 bases from J, the gap between germline ends came to 13 bases.

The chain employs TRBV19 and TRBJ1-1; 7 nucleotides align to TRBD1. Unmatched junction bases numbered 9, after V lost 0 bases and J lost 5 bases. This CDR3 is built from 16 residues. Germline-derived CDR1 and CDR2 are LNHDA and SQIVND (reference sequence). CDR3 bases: TGTGCCAGTAGTATAGAGACAGGGACCCAATGGACTGAAGCTTTCTTT. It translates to CASSIETGTQWTEAFF.

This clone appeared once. In nucleotides, the CDR3 is TGTGCCGCACAGGGAGAGGGAAACACCATATATTTT. Residues: CAAQGEGNTIYF. The chain couples TRBV10-3 to TRBJ1-3; possible D gene TRBD1, 6 bases. CDR3 size: 12 residues. Looked up from germline, CDR1 is ENHRY and CDR2 is SYGVKD. Trimming removed 11 bases from V and 4 bases from J, with 12 bases in between.

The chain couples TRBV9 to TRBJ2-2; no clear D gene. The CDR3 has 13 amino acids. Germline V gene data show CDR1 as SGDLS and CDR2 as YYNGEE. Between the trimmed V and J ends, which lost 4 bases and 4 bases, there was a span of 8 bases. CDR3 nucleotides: TGTGCCAGCAGCCATGACATCACCGGGGAGCTGTTTTTT. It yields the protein CASSHDITGELFF.

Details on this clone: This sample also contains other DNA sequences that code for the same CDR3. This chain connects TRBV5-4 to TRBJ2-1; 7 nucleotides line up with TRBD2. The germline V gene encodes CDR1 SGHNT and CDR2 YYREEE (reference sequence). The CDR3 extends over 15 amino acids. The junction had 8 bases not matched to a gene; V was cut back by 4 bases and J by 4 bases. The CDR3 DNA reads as TGTGCCAGCAGCACCGGGACGGGGGGTTACAATGAGCAGTTCTTC. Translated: CASSTGTGGYNEQFF.

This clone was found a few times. The CDR3 reads CASSQDRGGYYNEQFF. In nucleotides, the CDR3 is TGCGCCAGCAGCCAAGATCGGGGGGGCTACTACAATGAGCAGTTCTTC. The V call is TRBV4-3, the J call TRBJ2-1, with 8 bases identical to TRBD2. The CDR3 is 16 amino acids. From germline, CDR1 is LGHNA and CDR2 YSLEER. V trimming: 0 bases; J trimming: 3 bases; junction bases outside the gene matches: 4.

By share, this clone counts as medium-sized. DNA for the CDR3: TGTGCCAGCAGCGGGAGAGGACAGGGGATACGGCTAACCTTC. Protein: CASSGRGQGIRLTF. The chain has TRBV7-9 and TRBJ1-2, with 9 nucleotides matching TRBD1. Trimming removed 5 bases from V and 14 bases from J; junction bases left unmatched: 15. Germline loops: CDR1 SEHNR, CDR2 FQNEAQ (reference sequence). The CDR3 covers 14 residues.

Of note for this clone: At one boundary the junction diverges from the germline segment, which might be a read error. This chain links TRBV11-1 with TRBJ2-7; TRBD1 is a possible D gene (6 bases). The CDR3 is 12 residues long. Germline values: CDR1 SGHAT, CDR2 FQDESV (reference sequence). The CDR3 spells CASTLTGLEQYF. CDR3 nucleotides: TGTGCCAGCACCTTAACAGGGCTCGAGCAGTACTTC.